The source of this TCR beta chain is a study of cytomegalovirus exposure and HLA in healthy donors. Primers: 60 Vbeta forward and 13 Jbeta reverse. TCRdb's copy holds only in-frame clones and misses some; the assay was immunoSEQ multiplex PCR. This table holds fewer than 200,000 clones, less than 85% found once. CDR1 is SGHDN, CDR2 FVKESK, per germline. The V segment lost 3 bases and the J segment 4 bases; nucleotides outside the gene matches: 3. The CDR3 is made up of 15 amino acids. This clone was detected only a few times. What was sequenced was PBMCs. This chain uses TRBV14 with TRBJ1-2, with 12 bases aligning to TRBD1. This sequence originates from a man in his forties in good health and CMV-seronegative. The CDR3 region has the DNA TGTGCCAGCAGCCACCCGGGACAGGGGGCCTATGGCTACACCTTC. Translation: CASSHPGQGAYGYTF.